This T cell receptor (beta chain) emerged from a study of shared clonotypes between healthy human individuals. Trimming took 6 bases from V and 2 from J; bases not matched to a gene: 12. CDR1 is MNHEY, CDR2 SMNVEV, per germline (reference sequence). The length of the CDR3 is 16 residues. Profiling relied on immunoSEQ multiplex PCR, and the TCRdb table lists in-frame clones only, not all of them. The data show some 550,000 clones, with 97% seen just once and 0.057% held by the top ten. This clone was found once. Those who donated, Caucasian adults without exception, all lived in Nashville, Tennessee. The V gene is TRBV27, the J gene TRBJ2-7, with 8 nucleotides matching TRBD2. This TCR came from a woman aged 25-40 years in good health. The sample was naive CD4+ T cells sorted from blood. Subset defined: CD45RA+ positively selected. The CDR3 bases are TGTGCCAGCAGCCATCTCATAGCGGGAAGGGCCTACGAGCAGTACTTC. Its protein product is CASSHLIAGRAYEQYF.